One and the same sample provided the 3 T cell receptor beta chains below, sequenced in a study of T cells in Graves' hyperthyroidism and ophthalmopathy. Amplified TCR beta CDR3 regions derived from RNA transcripts. First-round RT-PCR with HTBI primers amplified the TCR CDR3 region. TCRdb used MiXCR to reprocess the multiplex PCR reads, holding one entry per CDR3 protein. The table has around 800,000 distinct CDR3 sequences, around 38% seen once. Input material: blood. Receptors originate from a man aged 18 to 30 with Graves' hyperthyroidism.

In this sample, this clonotype turned up many times. The chain couples TRBV7-2 to TRBJ1-5, with D possibly matching TRBD1 (6 bases). The V gene's germline CDR1 is SGHTA and CDR2 FQGNSA. The CDR3 loop spans 15 amino acids. V lost 3 bases and J lost 5, with 14 bases in between. The CDR3 spells CASSLSRGVDQPQHF. As DNA, the CDR3 is TGTGCCAGCAGCTTGAGCAGGGGCGTCGATCAGCCCCAGCATTTT.

This clonotype occurred many times. The V and J genes are TRBV11-2 and TRBJ2-5; D remains unclear. The germline V gene has CDR1 SGHAT and CDR2 FQNNGV. This CDR3 spans 14 amino acids. Deletions cut 4 bases from V and 4 bases from J, with 13 bases between. The chain's CDR3 is CASSSTNRGETQYF. CDR3 DNA: TGTGCCAGCAGCTCGACCAACAGAGGAGAGACCCAGTACTTC.

This clonotype was picked up many times. This chain links TRBV7-9 with TRBJ2-5, with 7 bases fitting TRBD1. The trim removed 2 bases at V and 5 bases at J, leaving 5 bases unmatched. Germline lookup yields CDR1 SEHNR and CDR2 FQNEAQ (reference sequence). This CDR3 region has 14 residues. In nucleotides, the CDR3 is TGTGCCAGCAGCTTATACAGGGGCCAGGAGACCCAGTACTTC. Translating it yields CASSLYRGQETQYF.